Below, 6 T cell receptor beta chains from the same sample are listed, as sequenced in a study of response to subunit inactivated influenza vaccine. Each CDR3 protein gets one entry after TCRdb re-called the RT-PCR reads with MiXCR. The sample yields just under 550,000 distinct CDR3 sequences, under 30% seen once. In addition, the sample was reused for a study of T cells expressing NK-cell markers. That source notes: TCR beta libraries carry UMIs added by 5'RACE template switching.

This specimen was CD4+ T cells sorted from PBMCs, taken 11 to 12 days after vaccination. These receptors were taken from a man between 45 and 60 years old who received an inactivated influenza vaccine.

A few counts support this clonotype. This sequence joins TRBV19 and TRBJ2-7; 12 bases are shared with TRBD2. The CDR3 has 15 residues. The germline V gene encodes CDR1 LNHDA and CDR2 SQIVND (reference sequence). The J segment lost 1 base and the V segment lost 4 bases, leaving 2 bases of the junction unmatched. The CDR3 DNA sequence: TGTGCCAGTAGTAGGGGGACTAGCGGGTCCTACGAGCAGTACTTC. It specifies CASSRGTSGSYEQYF.

The chain carries TRBV7-2 and TRBJ2-2; no reliable D call. V lost 5 bases and J 8 bases, leaving 15 bases between the germline ends. Germline CDR1 SGHTA, CDR2 FQGNSA. There are 14 residues in the CDR3. The chain's CDR3 is CASSPTAARGELFF. CDR3 nucleotide sequence: TGTGCCAGCAGCCCGACGGCAGCTCGAGGGGAGCTGTTTTTT.

The CDR3 nucleotides read TGCAGTGCTGTAATAGCGGGAGCTTACAATGAGCAGTTCTTC. Its protein product is CSAVIAGAYNEQFF. The rearrangement links TRBV20-1 to TRBJ2-1; TRBD2 agrees at 9 bases. The CDR3 length is 14 residues. CDR1 is DFQATT, CDR2 SNEGSKA, per germline (reference sequence). After removal of 5 bases from V and 4 bases from J, the junction contained 6 bases not matched to a gene.

The chain recombines TRBV18 with TRBJ1-3; D unresolved. V was pared by 2 bases and J by 1 base, with 6 bases between. The CDR3 covers 14 residues. Per the germline V gene, CDR1 is KGHSH and CDR2 is LQKENI. CDR3 in DNA: TGTGCCAGCTCACCAGGGAGATCTGGAAACACCATATATTTT. Protein: CASSPGRSGNTIYF. Supplemented by reference TRBV18 and TRBJ1-3, the full variable domain reads NAGVMQNPRHLVRRRGQEARLRCSPMKGHSHVYWYRQLPEEGLKFMVYLQKENIIDESGMPKERFSAEFPKEGPSILRIQQVVRGDSAAYFCASSPGRSGNTIYFGEGSWLTVV.

The CDR3 here is CAWSGRGGRSSTDTQYF. The CDR3 nucleotides are TGTGCCTGGAGTGGACGGGGGGGCCGTTCTAGCACAGATACGCAGTATTTT. The chain has TRBV30 and TRBJ2-3; 8 nucleotides match TRBD2. V lost 1 base to trimming and J lost 0 bases; unmatched junction nucleotides: 9. The CDR3 is 17 residues long. Germline CDR1 reads GTSNPN; CDR2 reads SVGIG (reference sequence).

The CDR3 sequence: CATSRDRGRGTDTQYF. The CDR3 nucleotides are TGTGCCACCAGCAGAGACAGGGGACGGGGGACAGATACGCAGTATTTT. The rearrangement joins TRBV15 to TRBJ2-3; the D call may be TRBD1 or TRBD2 (6 bases each). CDR3 length: 16 residues. V dropped 0 bases and J dropped 3 bases, with 13 bases sitting between them. Germline V gene lookup returns CDR1 LNHNV and CDR2 YYDKDF (reference sequence).